This TCR beta chain was identified during a study of siplizumab effects on memory and regulatory T cells. The table lists this clone with a count of one. Its antigen is not known. Whole-study findings and limits: Memory cells seemed less diverse than naive T cells, which seemed major alloresponse contributors. In controls, 26.9% of mappable alloreactive CD4+ clones were Treg-derived on average, versus about 65% with siplizumab.

CDR1 is LNHDA, CDR2 SQIVND, per germline (reference sequence). The CDR3 consists of 16 residues. V dropped 1 base and J dropped 7 bases, with 19 bases sitting between them. Sequencing was performed with immunoSEQ multiplex PCR; in TCRdb, only in-frame clones are kept and a portion is missing. Found here are under 130,000 clones, more than 85% of them singletons; the top ten hold approximately 0.32%. The chain carries TRBV19 and TRBJ2-5; maybe TRBD2 (7 bases). The specimen sequenced was CD4+ T cells sorted from blood. The sequence was collected from a human donor in good health. CDR3 sequence: CASSIAGGRFGVTQYF. The DNA of the CDR3 is TGTGCCAGTAGTATAGCGGGGGGCAGGTTCGGGGTGACCCAGTACTTC.